The 12 T cell receptor beta chains listed next were all sequenced from one sample in a study of graft-versus-host responses after intestinal transplantation. Profiled with immunoSEQ multiplex PCR; TCRdb holds only in-frame clones, not every one. The data hold about 19,000 clones, with 35% to 40% observed a single time. Source: alloreactive CD4+ T cells from a mixed lymphocyte reaction culture, taken before transplantation. Described subset: CFSE-low proliferating T cells sorted from roughly six-day pre-transplant mixed lymphocyte reaction (GvH or HvG direction). Receptors were obtained from a human patient who was an organ donor for intestinal transplantation.

This chain links TRBV7-2 with TRBJ2-3; D is tentatively TRBD1 or TRBD2 (5 bases each). CDR1 SGHTA and CDR2 FQGNSA come from the germline V gene. This CDR3 is built from 17 residues. The V end lost 5 bases, the J end lost 0 bases, and 18 bases lay between the germline ends. The CDR3 nucleotides read TGTGCCAGCAGCCCTGTGGGGGAATATACTAGCACAGATACGCAGTATTTT. It codes for CASSPVGEYTSTDTQYF.

The chain has TRBV7-8 and TRBJ2-2; D uncertain. CDR3 length: 15 residues. Trimming removed 3 bases from V and 0 bases from J, with 8 bases in between. The V gene's germline CDR1 is SGHVS and CDR2 FQNEAQ. CDR3 residues: CASSLYWANTGELFF. The CDR3 DNA reads as TGTGCCAGCAGCTTGTACTGGGCGAACACCGGGGAGCTGTTTTTT.

This clone was seen only a few times. J is TRBJ1-2 and V is TRBV7-2; TRBD1 matches 10 bases. CDR1 is SGHTA and CDR2 is FQGNSA in the germline V gene. This CDR3 is 15 amino acids long. The V and J ends lost 5 bases and 4 bases, in that order; junction bases with no gene match: 7. In DNA form, the CDR3 reads TGTGCCAGCAGCCCGGGACAGGGGAGCTTCTATGGCTACACCTTC. Protein sequence: CASSPGQGSFYGYTF.

This clone was observed a handful of times. The chain links TRBV5-1 to TRBJ2-2, with 14 bases fitting TRBD2. Unmatched junction bases numbered 7, after V lost 5 bases and J lost 4 bases. Germline-derived CDR1 and CDR2 are SGHRS and YFSETQ. This CDR3 is 17 amino acids long. This chain's CDR3 is CASRRLAGGPVTGELFF. For the CDR3, the DNA is TGCGCCAGCAGACGACTAGCGGGAGGGCCGGTCACCGGGGAGCTGTTTTTT.

This clone was recorded a few times. The chain joins TRBV19 to TRBJ1-1; D not resolved. The germline gives CDR1 LNHDA, CDR2 SQIVND (reference sequence). The CDR3 runs 14 residues. Trimming took off 3 bases at V and 0 bases at J, with 8 bases between the two ends. This chain's CDR3 is CASSINGMNTEAFF. The CDR3 bases are TGTGCCAGTAGTATCAACGGAATGAACACTGAAGCTTTCTTT.

V usage is TRBV6-1 and J usage is TRBJ1-1; D is unresolved. The CDR3 is made up of 15 amino acids. Between the trimmed V and J ends, which lost 6 bases and 4 bases, there was a span of 18 bases. The V gene's germline CDR1 is MNHNS and CDR2 SASEGT. CDR3 coding DNA: TGTGCCAGCAGGAGTTGGGTCGCCGAGCTCACTGAAGCTTTCTTT. It translates to CASRSWVAELTEAFF.

The chain combines TRBV5-1 with TRBJ2-3, with no clear D. Trimming removed 5 bases at V and 0 bases at J, with 7 bases between. The CDR3 contains 13 residues. Germline loops: CDR1 SGHRS, CDR2 YFSETQ. The CDR3 sequence: CASRDMSTDTQYF. The CDR3 DNA is TGCGCCAGCAGAGACATGAGCACAGATACGCAGTATTTT.

This chain links TRBV6-1 with TRBJ2-7, with 13 bases that match TRBD2. CDR3 size: 14 residues. V lost 5 bases, J lost 9 bases, and 7 bases stayed unmatched. From germline, CDR1 is MNHNS and CDR2 SASEGT. The CDR3 spells CASSLRLAGGGQYF. Written as DNA, the CDR3 is TGTGCCAGCAGTCTCAGACTAGCGGGAGGCGGGCAGTACTTC.

CDR3 in DNA: TGTGCCAGCAACGGACAGGGACAGAACACTGAAGCTTTCTTT. This sequence encodes CASNGQGQNTEAFF. The chain has TRBV2 and TRBJ1-1; 8 nucleotides align to TRBD1. The germline V gene encodes CDR1 SNHLY and CDR2 FYNNEI. J gave up 1 base and V 7 bases, and 5 bases lay outside the gene matches. The CDR3 totals 14 residues. The full variable domain, in which reference TRBV2 and TRBJ1-1 provide the parts outside the CDR3, is EPEVTQTPSHQVTQMGQEVILRCVPISNHLYFYWYRQILGQKVEFLVSFYNNEISEKSEIFDDQFSVERPDGSNFTLKIRSTKLEDSAMYFCASNGQGQNTEAFFGQGTRLTVV.

The chain couples TRBV28 to TRBJ2-1; a weak D match, TRBD2 (6 bases). Trimming cost V 5 bases and J 11 bases, with 7 bases left between them. The CDR3 covers 10 residues. Germline V gives CDR1 MDHEN, CDR2 SYDVKM. The chain's CDR3 is CASSGTQQFF. The CDR3 DNA reads as TGTGCCAGCAGTGGGACTCAGCAGTTCTTC.

The V gene is TRBV7-2, the J gene TRBJ2-7, with D possibly TRBD1 on 6 matching bases. Germline CDR1 and CDR2: SGHTA and FQGNSA. V was pared by 2 bases and J by 6 bases, with 17 bases between. This CDR3 spans 15 amino acids. CDR3 nucleotide sequence: TGTGCCAGCAGCTTACTATGGCAGGGGCCGGTCGAGCAGTACTTC. Protein product: CASSLLWQGPVEQYF.

V usage is TRBV28 and J usage is TRBJ1-2; TRBD1 matches at 11 bases. Germline V gives CDR1 MDHEN, CDR2 SYDVKM. J gave up 4 bases and V 3 bases, and 1 base lay outside the gene matches. The CDR3 runs to 14 residues. In nucleotides, the CDR3 is TGTGCCAGCAGTTTCGGGACAGGGGGCTATGGCTACACCTTC. The encoded protein is CASSFGTGGYGYTF.